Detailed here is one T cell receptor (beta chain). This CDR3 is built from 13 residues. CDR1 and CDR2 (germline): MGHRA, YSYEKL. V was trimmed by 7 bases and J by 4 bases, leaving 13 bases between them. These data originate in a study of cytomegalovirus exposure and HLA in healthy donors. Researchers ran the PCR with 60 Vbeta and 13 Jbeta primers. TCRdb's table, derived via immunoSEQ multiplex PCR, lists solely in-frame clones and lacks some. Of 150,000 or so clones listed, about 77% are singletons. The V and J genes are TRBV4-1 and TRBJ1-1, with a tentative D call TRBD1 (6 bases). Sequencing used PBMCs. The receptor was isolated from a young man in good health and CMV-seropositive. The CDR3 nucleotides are TGCGCCAGCATGGACAGTGGAAGCACTGAAGCTTTCTTT. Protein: CASMDSGSTEAFF.